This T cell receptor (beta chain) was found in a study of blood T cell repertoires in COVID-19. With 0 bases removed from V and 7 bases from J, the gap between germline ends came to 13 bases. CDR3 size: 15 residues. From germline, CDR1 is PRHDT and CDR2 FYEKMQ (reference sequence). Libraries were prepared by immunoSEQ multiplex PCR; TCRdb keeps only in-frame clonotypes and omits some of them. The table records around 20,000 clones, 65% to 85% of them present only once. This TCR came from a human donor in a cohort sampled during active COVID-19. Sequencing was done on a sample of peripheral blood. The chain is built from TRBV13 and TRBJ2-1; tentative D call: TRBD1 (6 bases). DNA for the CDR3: TGTGCCAGCAGCTTAGGCCGGGGAAGGGGGAATGAGCAGTTCTTC. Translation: CASSLGRGRGNEQFF.